This passage covers 18 T cell receptor beta chains from one sample sequenced in a study of shared clonotypes between healthy human individuals. Sequencing was performed with immunoSEQ multiplex PCR; in TCRdb, only in-frame clones are kept and a portion is missing. The sample includes roughly 650,000 clones, around 97% of them seen just once. Material: naive CD4+ T cells sorted from blood. Subset: CD45RA+ positively selected. All receptors derive from a young woman in good health.

CDR3 DNA sequence: TGCGCCAGCAGCTTTGTTAGCGGGGGGGCAGATACGCAGTATTTT. It encodes CASSFVSGGADTQYF. The V gene is TRBV5-1, the J gene TRBJ2-3; 11 bases align to TRBD2. V dropped 2 bases and J dropped 4; count of bases not matched to a gene: 3. Germline CDR1 is SGHRS and CDR2 is YFSETQ. The CDR3 has 15 residues.

This chain connects TRBV5-5 to TRBJ1-1; D unresolved. Germline V gives CDR1 SGHKS, CDR2 YYEKEE (reference sequence). The ends were cut back, 2 bases at V and 0 bases at J, with 11 bases in the middle. The CDR3 contains 15 residues. The chain's CDR3 is CASSLLGSMNTEAFF. CDR3 sequence (DNA): TGTGCCAGCAGCTTACTAGGGTCCATGAACACTGAAGCTTTCTTT.

The chain couples TRBV30 to TRBJ1-3; no clear D. Between the trimmed V and J ends, which lost 3 bases and 2 bases, there was a span of 2 bases. The CDR3 has 11 amino acids. Germline V lookup: CDR1 GTSNPN, CDR2 SVGIG (reference sequence). In DNA, the CDR3 is TGTGCCTGGAGACCTGGAAACACCATATATTTT. It codes for CAWRPGNTIYF. The entire variable domain, with the rest obtained from reference TRBV30 and TRBJ1-3, is as follows: SQTIHQWPATLVQPVGSPLSLECTVEGTSNPNLYWYRQAAGRGLQLLFYSVGIGQISSEVPQNLSASRPQDRQFILSSKKLLLSDSGFYLCAWRPGNTIYFGEGSWLTVV.

This clone was found once. V gene TRBV4-1 combines with J gene TRBJ1-2; D remains unclear. This CDR3 contains 15 residues. Germline assignment: CDR1 MGHRA and CDR2 YSYEKL. The ends were cut back, 0 bases at V and 3 bases at J, with 11 bases in the middle. The CDR3 DNA sequence: TGCGCCAGCAGCCAAGAAGGCGGACTCGACTATGGCTACACCTTC. Residues: CASSQEGGLDYGYTF.

This rearrangement joins TRBV2 to TRBJ2-7, with D possibly TRBD2 on 5 matching bases. Germline V gene lookup returns CDR1 SNHLY and CDR2 FYNNEI. The CDR3 has 16 amino acids. The V end lost 6 bases, the J end lost 1 base, and 19 bases lay between the germline ends. The CDR3, as DNA: TGTGCCAGCAGGACCGACGGAGGAGGATGGTCCTACGAGCAGTACTTC. Translated: CASRTDGGGWSYEQYF.

This rearrangement joins TRBV9 to TRBJ1-3; D unresolved. Germline loops: CDR1 SGDLS, CDR2 YYNGEE. The CDR3 loop spans 15 amino acids. V lost 0 bases to trimming and J lost 8 bases, with 15 bases between them. The chain's CDR3 is CASSVEGWAWDTIYF. The CDR3 DNA follows: TGTGCCAGCAGCGTAGAGGGCTGGGCTTGGGACACCATATATTTT. Looking up the rest from reference TRBV9 and TRBJ1-3 gives the full variable domain: DSGVTQTPKHLITATGQRVTLRCSPRSGDLSVYWYQQSLDQGLQFLIQYYNGEERAKGNILERFSAQQFPDLHSELNLSSLELGDSALYFCASSVEGWAWDTIYFGEGSWLTVV.

Worth noting for this clone: Other nucleotide sequences in the sample specify the same CDR3. The gene calls are TRBV5-1 and TRBJ2-7; 7 nucleotides line up with TRBD2. CDR1 is SGHRS, CDR2 YFSETQ, per germline. V lost 1 base and J lost 6; bases outside the gene matches: 7. This CDR3 comprises 14 residues. The CDR3 coding sequence is TGCGCCAGCAGCTTGCAGTTGGCGGGAGTCGAGCAGTACTTC. Translating it yields CASSLQLAGVEQYF.

The CDR3 sequence is CASSARGQGYTGELFF. The CDR3 DNA is TGTGCCAGCAGCGCTCGGGGACAGGGGTACACCGGGGAGCTGTTTTTT. This rearrangement joins TRBV9 to TRBJ2-2; 10 nucleotides align to TRBD1. The germline gives CDR1 SGDLS, CDR2 YYNGEE. Losses at the gene ends were 3 bases for V and 3 bases for J; bases not matched to a gene: 5. The CDR3 extends over 16 amino acids.

The chain recombines TRBV28 with TRBJ2-7, with TRBD2 as a possible D gene (6 bases). The CDR3 sequence is 14 residues long. Germline V CDR1 and CDR2: MDHEN, SYDVKM. Between the trimmed V and J ends, which lost 2 bases and 3 bases, there was a span of 11 bases. Written as DNA, the CDR3 is TGTGCCAGCAGTTTAGGGACTTTTTTCTACGAGCAGTACTTC. Protein product: CASSLGTFFYEQYF.

The chain uses TRBV7-6 and TRBJ1-1; D is undetermined. The germline V gene has CDR1 SGHVS and CDR2 FNYEAQ. V gave up 6 bases and J gave up 6 bases, with 8 bases separating them. The CDR3 spans 11 residues. The CDR3 nucleotides are TGTGCCAGCAGGGAAGGACCTGAAGCTTTCTTT. This sequence encodes CASREGPEAFF.

In the case of this clone: Other DNA sequences in the sample encode the same CDR3. J is TRBJ2-3 and V is TRBV5-4, with TRBD1 identical over 8 bases. There are 13 residues in the CDR3. Germline CDR1 is SGHNT and CDR2 is YYREEE (reference sequence). Losses at the gene ends were 0 bases for V and 6 bases for J; bases not matched to a gene: 0. In DNA form, the CDR3 reads TGTGCCAGCAGCTTGGACAGGGGGGATACGCAGTATTTT. Residues: CASSLDRGDTQYF.

This chain joins TRBV4-1 and TRBJ1-5; 7 bases agree with TRBD1. The ends lost 4 bases at V and 4 bases at J; junction bases unmatched: 10. The CDR3 length is 16 residues. Germline lookup yields CDR1 MGHRA and CDR2 YSYEKL. CDR3 residues: CASSRQPMDRNQPQHF. The CDR3 DNA follows: TGCGCCAGCAGCCGCCAACCTATGGACAGGAATCAGCCCCAGCATTTT.

This chain connects TRBV28 to TRBJ2-7; no reliable D call. Germline V gene lookup returns CDR1 MDHEN and CDR2 SYDVKM. The length of the CDR3 is 14 residues. With 6 bases removed from V and 3 bases from J, the gap between germline ends came to 15 bases. This CDR3 reads CASSFGPPGYEQYF. Written as DNA, the CDR3 is TGTGCCAGCAGCTTCGGGCCGCCGGGCTACGAGCAGTACTTC.

This chain connects TRBV5-1 to TRBJ2-7; 7 positions match TRBD2. The ends lost 3 bases at V and 1 base at J; junction bases unmatched: 7. CDR1 SGHRS and CDR2 YFSETQ come from the germline V gene. The CDR3 loop spans 15 amino acids. CDR3 loop: CASSSIAGSSYEQYF. The CDR3 DNA reads TGCGCCAGCAGCTCAATAGCGGGCTCTTCCTACGAGCAGTACTTC.

This chain connects TRBV15 to TRBJ1-3; D uncertain. Per the germline V gene, CDR1 is LNHNV and CDR2 is YYDKDF (reference sequence). This CDR3 region has 14 residues. V was trimmed by 8 bases and J by 2 bases, leaving 13 bases between them. The CDR3 DNA follows: TGTGCCACCGCCACAGAGCCTCCTGGAAACACCATATATTTT. It yields the protein CATATEPPGNTIYF.

In regard to this clone: The identical CDR3 is also encoded by other nucleotide sequences in the sample. The V call is TRBV20-1, the J call TRBJ1-1; D remains unclear. Germline V gene lookup returns CDR1 DFQATT and CDR2 SNEGSKA (reference sequence). V lost 3 bases, J lost 2 bases, and 4 bases lay in between. The CDR3 extends over 11 amino acids. The CDR3 DNA sequence: TGCAGTGCTAGGCAAAACACTGAAGCTTTCTTT. This codes for CSARQNTEAFF.

Note on this clone: Within the sample, other DNA sequences also encode this same CDR3. The V gene is TRBV5-1, the J gene TRBJ2-5; unclear D gene. V was clipped by 3 bases and J by 5 bases, with 5 bases between them. This CDR3 is built from 11 residues. Germline V gives CDR1 SGHRS, CDR2 YFSETQ. The chain's CDR3 is CASSSQETQYF. In DNA, the CDR3 is TGCGCCAGCAGCTCACAGGAGACCCAGTACTTC.

In its sample, this clone was seen once. This chain uses TRBV28 with TRBJ2-5, with a tentative D call TRBD1 (5 bases). CDR3 length: 13 residues. Germline V gene sequence: CDR1 MDHEN, CDR2 SYDVKM. V gave up 2 bases and J gave up 4 bases, with 8 bases separating them. The CDR3 DNA follows: TGTGCCAGCAGTTTAGGCAGGGCAGAGACCCAGTACTTC. This gives the protein CASSLGRAETQYF.